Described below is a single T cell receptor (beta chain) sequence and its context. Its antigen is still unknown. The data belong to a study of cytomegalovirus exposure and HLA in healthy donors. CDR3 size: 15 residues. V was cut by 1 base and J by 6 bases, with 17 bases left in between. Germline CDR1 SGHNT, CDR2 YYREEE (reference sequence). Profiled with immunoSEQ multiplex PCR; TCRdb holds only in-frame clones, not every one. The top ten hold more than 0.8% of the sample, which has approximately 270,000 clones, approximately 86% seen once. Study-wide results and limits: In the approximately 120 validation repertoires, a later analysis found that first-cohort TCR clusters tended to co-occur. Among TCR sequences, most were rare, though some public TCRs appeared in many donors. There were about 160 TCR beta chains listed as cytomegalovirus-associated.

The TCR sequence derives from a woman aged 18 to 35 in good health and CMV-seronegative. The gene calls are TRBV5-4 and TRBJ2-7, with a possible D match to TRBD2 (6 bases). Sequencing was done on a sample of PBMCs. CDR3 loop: CASSLYSVWGGEQYF. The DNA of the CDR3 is TGTGCCAGCAGCTTGTACTCCGTGTGGGGAGGCGAGCAGTACTTC.